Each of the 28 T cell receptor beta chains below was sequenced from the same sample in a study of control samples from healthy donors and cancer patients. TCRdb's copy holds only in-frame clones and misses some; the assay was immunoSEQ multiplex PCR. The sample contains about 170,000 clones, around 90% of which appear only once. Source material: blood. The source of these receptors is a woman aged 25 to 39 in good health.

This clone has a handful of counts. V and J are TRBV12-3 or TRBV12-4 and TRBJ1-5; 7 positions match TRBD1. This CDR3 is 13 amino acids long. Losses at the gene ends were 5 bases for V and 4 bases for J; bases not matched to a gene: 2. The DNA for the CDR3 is TGTGCCAGCAGTCCGACAGGGAATCAGCCCCAGCATTTT. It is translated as CASSPTGNQPQHF.

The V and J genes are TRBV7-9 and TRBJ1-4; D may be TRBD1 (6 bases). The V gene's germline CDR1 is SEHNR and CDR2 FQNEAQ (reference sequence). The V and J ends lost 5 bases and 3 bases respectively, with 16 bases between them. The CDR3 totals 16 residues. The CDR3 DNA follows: TGTGCCAGCAGCCCCCCCGGGGGCTTAGCTAATGAAAAACTGTTTTTT. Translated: CASSPPGGLANEKLFF.

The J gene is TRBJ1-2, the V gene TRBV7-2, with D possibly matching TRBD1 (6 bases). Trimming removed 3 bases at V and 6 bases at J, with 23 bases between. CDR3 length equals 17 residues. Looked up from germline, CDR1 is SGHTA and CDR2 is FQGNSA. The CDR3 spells CASSLSGSGERGNGYTF. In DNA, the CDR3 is TGTGCCAGCAGCTTGAGTGGGTCCGGAGAAAGGGGGAATGGCTACACCTTC.

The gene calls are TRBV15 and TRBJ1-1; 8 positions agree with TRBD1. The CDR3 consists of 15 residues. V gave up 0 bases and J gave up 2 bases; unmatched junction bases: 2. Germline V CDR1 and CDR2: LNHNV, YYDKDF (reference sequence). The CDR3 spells CATSRDTGGNTEAFF. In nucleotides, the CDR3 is TGTGCCACCAGCAGAGATACAGGGGGTAACACTGAAGCTTTCTTT.

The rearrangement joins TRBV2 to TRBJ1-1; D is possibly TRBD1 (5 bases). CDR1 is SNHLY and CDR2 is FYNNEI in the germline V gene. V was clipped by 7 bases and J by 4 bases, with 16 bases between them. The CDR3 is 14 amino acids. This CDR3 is CASTAEGQGTEAFF. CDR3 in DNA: TGTGCCAGCACGGCGGAGGGGCAAGGCACTGAAGCTTTCTTT.

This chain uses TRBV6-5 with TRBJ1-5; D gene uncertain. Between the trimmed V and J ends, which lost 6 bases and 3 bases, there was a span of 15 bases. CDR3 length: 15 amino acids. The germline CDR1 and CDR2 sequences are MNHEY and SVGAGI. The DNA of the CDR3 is TGTGCCAGCAGCTCTGATCCTCTCTCCAATCAGCCCCAGCATTTT. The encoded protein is CASSSDPLSNQPQHF.

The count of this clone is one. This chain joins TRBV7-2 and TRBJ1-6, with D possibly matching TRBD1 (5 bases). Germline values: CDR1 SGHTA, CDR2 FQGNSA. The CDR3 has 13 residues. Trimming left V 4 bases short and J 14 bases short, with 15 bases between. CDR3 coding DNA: TGTGCCAGCAGCTCCGAAAGGGGTTCGGCCCTCCACTTT. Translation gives CASSSERGSALHF. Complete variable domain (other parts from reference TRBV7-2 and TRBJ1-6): GAGVSQSPSNKVTEKGKDVELRCDPISGHTALYWYRQSLGQGLEFLIYFQGNSAPDKSGLPSDRFSAERTGGSVSTLTIQRTQQEDSAVYLCASSSERGSALHFGNGTRLTVT.

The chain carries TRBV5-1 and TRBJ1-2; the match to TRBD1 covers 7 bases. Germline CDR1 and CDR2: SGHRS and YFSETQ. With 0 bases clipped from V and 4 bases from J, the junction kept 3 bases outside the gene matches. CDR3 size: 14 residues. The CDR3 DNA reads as TGCGCCAGCAGCTTGGACAGGGGCCCCTATGGCTACACCTTC. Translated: CASSLDRGPYGYTF.

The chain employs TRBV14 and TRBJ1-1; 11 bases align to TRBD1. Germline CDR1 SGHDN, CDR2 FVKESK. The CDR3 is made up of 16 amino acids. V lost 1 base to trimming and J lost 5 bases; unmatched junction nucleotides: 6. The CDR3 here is CASSQVGQGAWTEAFF. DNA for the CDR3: TGTGCCAGCAGCCAAGTCGGACAGGGGGCTTGGACTGAAGCTTTCTTT.

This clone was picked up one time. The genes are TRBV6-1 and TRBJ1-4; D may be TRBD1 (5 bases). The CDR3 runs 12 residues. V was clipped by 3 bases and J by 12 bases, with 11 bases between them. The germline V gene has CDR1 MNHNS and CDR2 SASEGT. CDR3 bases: TGTGCCAGCAGTGATGCGGGACTCGAACTGTTTTTT. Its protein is CASSDAGLELFF.

This chain's CDR3 is CASSERNRGFSTDTQYF. CDR3 DNA sequence: TGTGCCAGCAGTGAGAGGAACAGGGGATTCTCCACAGATACGCAGTATTTT. The V gene is TRBV6-1, the J gene TRBJ2-3; TRBD1 aligns across 7 bases. CDR3 length equals 17 residues. CDR1 is MNHNS and CDR2 is SASEGT in the germline V gene. Trimming cost V 3 bases and J 2 bases; bases outside gene matches: 11.

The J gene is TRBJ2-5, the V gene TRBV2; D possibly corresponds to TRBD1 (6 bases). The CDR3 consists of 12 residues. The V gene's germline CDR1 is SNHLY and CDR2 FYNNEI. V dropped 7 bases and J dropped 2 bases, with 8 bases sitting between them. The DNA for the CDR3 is TGTGCCAGCACAGGACAGCAAGAGACCCAGTACTTC. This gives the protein CASTGQQETQYF.

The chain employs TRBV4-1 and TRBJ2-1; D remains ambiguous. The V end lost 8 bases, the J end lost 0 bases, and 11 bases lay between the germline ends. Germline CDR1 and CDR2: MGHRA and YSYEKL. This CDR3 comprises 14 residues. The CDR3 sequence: CASQRVLSYNEQFF. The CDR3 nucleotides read TGCGCCAGCCAACGGGTCCTCTCCTACAATGAGCAGTTCTTC.

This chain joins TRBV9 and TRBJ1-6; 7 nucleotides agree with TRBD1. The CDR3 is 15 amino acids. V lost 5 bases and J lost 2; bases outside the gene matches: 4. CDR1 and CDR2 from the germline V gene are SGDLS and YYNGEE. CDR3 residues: CASRGGQAYNSPLHF. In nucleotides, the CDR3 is TGTGCCAGCAGAGGAGGACAGGCCTATAATTCACCCCTCCACTTT.

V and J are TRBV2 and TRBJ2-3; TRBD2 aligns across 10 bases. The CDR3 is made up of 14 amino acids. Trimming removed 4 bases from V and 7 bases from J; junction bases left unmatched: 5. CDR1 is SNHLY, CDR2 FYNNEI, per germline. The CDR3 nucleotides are TGTGCCAGCAGTGTTAGCGGGAGGATAAATACGCAGTATTTT. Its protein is CASSVSGRINTQYF.

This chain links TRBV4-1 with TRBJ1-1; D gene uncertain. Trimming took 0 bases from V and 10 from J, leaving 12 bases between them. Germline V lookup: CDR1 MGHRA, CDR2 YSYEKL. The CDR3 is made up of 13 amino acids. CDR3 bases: TGCGCCAGCAGCCAAGAGGGTGCCACAGTAGCTTTCTTT. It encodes CASSQEGATVAFF.

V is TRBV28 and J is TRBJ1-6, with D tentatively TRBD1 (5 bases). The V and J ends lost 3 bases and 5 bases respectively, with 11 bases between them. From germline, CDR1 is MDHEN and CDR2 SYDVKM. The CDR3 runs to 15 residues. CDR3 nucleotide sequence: TGTGCCAGCAGTTTTGGGGGGGTCAATAATTCACCCCTCCACTTT. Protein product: CASSFGGVNNSPLHF.

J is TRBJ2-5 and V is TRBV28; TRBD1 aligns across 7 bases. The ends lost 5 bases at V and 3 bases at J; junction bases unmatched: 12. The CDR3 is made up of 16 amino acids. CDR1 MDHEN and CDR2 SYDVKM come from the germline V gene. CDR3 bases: TGTGCCAGCAGTCCACATACACTTGACAGGGAAGAGACCCAGTACTTC. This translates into CASSPHTLDREETQYF.

In nucleotides, the CDR3 is TGCGCCAGCAGTGAATCGGCCTATGGCTACACCTTC. It specifies CASSESAYGYTF. The rearrangement uses TRBV10-2 and TRBJ1-2; no firm D call. In germline, CDR1 is WSHSY, CDR2 SAAADI. Trimming pared 3 bases from V and 4 bases from J, leaving 6 bases between. CDR3 length: 12 residues.

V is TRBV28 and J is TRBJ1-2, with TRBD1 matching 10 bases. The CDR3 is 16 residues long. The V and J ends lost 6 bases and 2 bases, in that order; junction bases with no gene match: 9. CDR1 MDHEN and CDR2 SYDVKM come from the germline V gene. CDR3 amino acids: CASSPGTGAKNYGYTF. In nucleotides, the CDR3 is TGTGCCAGCAGCCCGGGGACAGGGGCCAAAAACTATGGCTACACCTTC.

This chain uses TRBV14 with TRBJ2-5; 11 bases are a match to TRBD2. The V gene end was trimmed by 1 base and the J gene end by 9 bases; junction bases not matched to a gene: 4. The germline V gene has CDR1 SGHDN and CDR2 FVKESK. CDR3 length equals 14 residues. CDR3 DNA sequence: TGTGCCAGCAGCCAAGGAAGACTAGCGGGGTCCCAGTACTTC. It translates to CASSQGRLAGSQYF.

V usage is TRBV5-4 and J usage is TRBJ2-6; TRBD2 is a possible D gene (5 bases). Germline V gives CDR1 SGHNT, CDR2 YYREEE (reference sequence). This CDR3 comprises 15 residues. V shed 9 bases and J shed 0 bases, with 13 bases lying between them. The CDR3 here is CATEAGLSGANVLTF. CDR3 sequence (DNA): TGTGCCACCGAGGCAGGACTCTCTGGGGCCAACGTCCTGACTTTC. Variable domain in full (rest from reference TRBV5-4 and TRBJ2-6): ETGVTQSPTHLIKTRGQQVTLRCSSQSGHNTVSWYQQALGQGPQFIFQYYREEENGRGNFPPRFSGLQFPNYSSELNVNALELDDSALYLCATEAGLSGANVLTFGAGSRLTVL.

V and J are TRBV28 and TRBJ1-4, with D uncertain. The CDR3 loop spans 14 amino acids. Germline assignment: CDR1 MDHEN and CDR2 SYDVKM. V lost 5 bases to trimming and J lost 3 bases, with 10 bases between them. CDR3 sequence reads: CASSLVVANEKLFF. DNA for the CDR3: TGTGCCAGCAGTCTGGTGGTTGCTAATGAAAAACTGTTTTTT.

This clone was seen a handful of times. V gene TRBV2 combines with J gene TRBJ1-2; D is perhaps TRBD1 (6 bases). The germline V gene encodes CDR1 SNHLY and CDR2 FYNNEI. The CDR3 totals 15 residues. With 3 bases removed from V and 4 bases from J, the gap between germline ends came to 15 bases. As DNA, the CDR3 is TGTGCCAGCAGTGAGTCGGGACAAGGTTCCTATGGCTACACCTTC. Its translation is CASSESGQGSYGYTF.

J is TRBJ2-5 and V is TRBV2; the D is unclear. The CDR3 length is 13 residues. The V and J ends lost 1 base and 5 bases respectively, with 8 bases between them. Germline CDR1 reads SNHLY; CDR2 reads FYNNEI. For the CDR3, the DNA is TGTGCCAGCAGTGAAGGGGGTCTGGAGACCCAGTACTTC. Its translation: CASSEGGLETQYF.

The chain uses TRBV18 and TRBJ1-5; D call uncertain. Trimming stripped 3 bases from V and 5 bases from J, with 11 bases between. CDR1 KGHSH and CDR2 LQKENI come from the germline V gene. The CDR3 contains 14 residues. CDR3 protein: CASSPVGNYQPQHF. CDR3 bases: TGTGCCAGCTCACCCGTTGGGAATTATCAGCCCCAGCATTTT.

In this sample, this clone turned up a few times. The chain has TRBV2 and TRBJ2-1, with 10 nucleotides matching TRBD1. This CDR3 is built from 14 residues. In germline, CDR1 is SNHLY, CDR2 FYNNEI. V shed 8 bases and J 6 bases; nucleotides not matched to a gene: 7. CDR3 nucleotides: TGTGCCAGCGGACGGGACAGGGGTAGCAATGAGCAGTTCTTC. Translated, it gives CASGRDRGSNEQFF.

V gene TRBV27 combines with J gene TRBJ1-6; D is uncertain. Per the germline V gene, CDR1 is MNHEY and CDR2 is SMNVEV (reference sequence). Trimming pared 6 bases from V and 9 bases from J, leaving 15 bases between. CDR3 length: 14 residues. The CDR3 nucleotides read TGTGCCAGCAGGGCACTTGCCGGGGTTTCACCCCTCCACTTT. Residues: CASRALAGVSPLHF.